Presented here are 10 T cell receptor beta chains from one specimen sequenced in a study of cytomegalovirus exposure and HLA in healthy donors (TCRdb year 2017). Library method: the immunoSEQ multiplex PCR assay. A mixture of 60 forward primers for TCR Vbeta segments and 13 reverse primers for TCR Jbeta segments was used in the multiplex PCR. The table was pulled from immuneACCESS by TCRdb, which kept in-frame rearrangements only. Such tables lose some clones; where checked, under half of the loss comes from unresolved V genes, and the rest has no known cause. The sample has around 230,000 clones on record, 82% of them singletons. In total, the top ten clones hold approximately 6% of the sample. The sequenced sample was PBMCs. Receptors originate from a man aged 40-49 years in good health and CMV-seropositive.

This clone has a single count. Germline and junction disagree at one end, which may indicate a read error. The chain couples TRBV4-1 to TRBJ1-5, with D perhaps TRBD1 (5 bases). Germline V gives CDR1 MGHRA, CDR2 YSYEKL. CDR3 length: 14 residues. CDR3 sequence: CASSHQGTWQLQHF. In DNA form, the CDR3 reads TGCGCCAGCAGCCATCAGGGAACGTGGCAGCTCCAGCATTTT.

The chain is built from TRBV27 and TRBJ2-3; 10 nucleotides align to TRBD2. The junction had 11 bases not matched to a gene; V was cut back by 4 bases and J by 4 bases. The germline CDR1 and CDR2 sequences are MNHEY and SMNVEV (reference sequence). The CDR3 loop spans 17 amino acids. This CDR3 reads CASSSSLSGRFADTQYF. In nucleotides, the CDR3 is TGTGCCAGCAGTTCGTCCCTTAGCGGGAGGTTTGCAGATACGCAGTATTTT.

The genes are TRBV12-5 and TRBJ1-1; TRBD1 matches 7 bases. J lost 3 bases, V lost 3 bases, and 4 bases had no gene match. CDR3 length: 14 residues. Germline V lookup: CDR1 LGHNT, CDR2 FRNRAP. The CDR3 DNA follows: TGTGCTAGTGGTTTTGGACAGGAGGACACTGAAGCTTTCTTT. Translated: CASGFGQEDTEAFF. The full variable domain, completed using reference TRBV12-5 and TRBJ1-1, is DARVTQTPRHKVTEMGQEVTMRCQPILGHNTVFWYRQTMMQGLELLAYFRNRAPLDDSGMPKDRFSAEMPDATLATLKIQPSEPRDSAVYFCASGFGQEDTEAFFGQGTRLTVV.

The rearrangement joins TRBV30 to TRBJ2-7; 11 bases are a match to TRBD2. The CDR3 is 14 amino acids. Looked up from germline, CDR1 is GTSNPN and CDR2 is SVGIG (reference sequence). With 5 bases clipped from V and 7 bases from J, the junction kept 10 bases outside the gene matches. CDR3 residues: CAWASTSGITEQYF. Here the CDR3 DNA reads TGTGCCTGGGCCTCGACTAGCGGGATAACGGAGCAGTACTTC.

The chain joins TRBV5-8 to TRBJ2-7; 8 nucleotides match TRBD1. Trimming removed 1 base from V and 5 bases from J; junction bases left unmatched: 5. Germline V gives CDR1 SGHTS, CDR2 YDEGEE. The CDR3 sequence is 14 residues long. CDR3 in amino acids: CASSLRRQGHEQYV. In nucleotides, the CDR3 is TGTGCCAGCAGCTTGAGGCGACAGGGGCACGAGCAGTACGTC.

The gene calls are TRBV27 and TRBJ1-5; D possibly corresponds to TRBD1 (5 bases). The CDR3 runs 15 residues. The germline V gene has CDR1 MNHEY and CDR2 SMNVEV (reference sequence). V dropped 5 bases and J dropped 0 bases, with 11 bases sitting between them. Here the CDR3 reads CASSKGPYSNQPQHF. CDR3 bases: TGTGCCAGCAGTAAGGGGCCCTATAGCAATCAGCCCCAGCATTTT.

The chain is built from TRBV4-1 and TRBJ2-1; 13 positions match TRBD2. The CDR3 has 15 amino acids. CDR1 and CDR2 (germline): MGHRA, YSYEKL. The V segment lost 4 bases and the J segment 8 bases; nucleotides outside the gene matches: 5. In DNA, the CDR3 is TGCGCCAGCAGCCTACCGGGACTAGCGGGATATGAGCAGTTCTTC. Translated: CASSLPGLAGYEQFF.

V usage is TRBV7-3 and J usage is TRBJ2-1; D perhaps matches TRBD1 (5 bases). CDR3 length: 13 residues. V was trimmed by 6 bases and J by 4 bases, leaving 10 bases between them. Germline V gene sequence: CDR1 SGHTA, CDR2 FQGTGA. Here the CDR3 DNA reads TGTGCCAGCAGTTCGACAGCTTACAATGAGCAGTTCTTC. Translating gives CASSSTAYNEQFF.

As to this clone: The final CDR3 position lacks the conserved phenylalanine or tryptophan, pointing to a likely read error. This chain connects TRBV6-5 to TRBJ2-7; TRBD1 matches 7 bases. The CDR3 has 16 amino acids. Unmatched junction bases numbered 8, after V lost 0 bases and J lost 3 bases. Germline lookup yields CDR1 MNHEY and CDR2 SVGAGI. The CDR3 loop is CASSYSSGGDYYEQYL. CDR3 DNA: TGTGCCAGCAGTTACTCTTCAGGGGGTGACTACTACGAGCAGTACCTC.

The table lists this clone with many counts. CDR3 sequence reads: CSHTTGAQETQYF. The DNA of the CDR3 is TGCAGCCATACCACAGGGGCTCAAGAGACCCAGTACTTC. The V call is TRBV29-1, the J call TRBJ2-5, with TRBD1 matching over 7 bases. Germline loops: CDR1 SQVTM, CDR2 ANQGSEA. J was trimmed by 2 bases and V by 8 bases; bases with no gene match: 8. The CDR3 runs 13 residues.